This T cell receptor (beta chain) comes out of a study of cytomegalovirus exposure and HLA in healthy donors (dated by TCRdb to 2016 to 2017). Describing the broader study: An earlier analysis of about 530 of the donors reported about 300 Gb of sequence data and 117 million unique TCR beta sequences obtained from approximately 180 million T cells. About 280 gigabases of sequencing data and 78 million or so unique TCR sequences were included in an early release covering several hundred HLA-typed donors. Of the roughly 410 genotyped donors, 81% were placed in the genetic ancestry cluster associated with self-reported Caucasian donors. The study aimed to test whether signatures of past pathogen exposure could be identified by cataloging public T cell receptors. The study used immunosequencing to profile the T cell repertoires of hundreds of subjects and linked those repertoires to cytomegalovirus serostatus. Besides the first cohort of hundreds of subjects, a separate validation cohort made up of 90 to 150 different subjects was used. To predict cytomegalovirus infection status, the study combined high-throughput TCR immunosequencing, statistical association of individual TCRs with disease status, and machine learning. A later analysis re-examined previously published TCR beta repertoires from 600 to 700 donors and added high-resolution HLA genotyping to investigate patterns of TCR occurrence. Rather than using new phenotypic data, the later analysis identified candidate immune exposures from TCR beta sequences and from how often those sequences occurred across donors. An earlier analysis of roughly 580 of the donors used high-throughput TCR beta sequencing to judge whether each TCR beta V gene segment behaved as functional or pseudogenic. Alongside the repertoire data, information on donor age, sex, ethnicity and CMV serostatus was compiled. In a later genetic analysis, genome-wide SNP genotypes for about three fifths of the roughly 670 donors were used, and that subset was treated as a discovery cohort. Every repertoire in the discovery cohort had been generated on one and the same sequencing platform. HLA typing included class I and class II loci at four-digit resolution. Typing coverage varied by locus: roughly 620-640 donors for A, B, C, DRB1 and DQB1; more than 500 for DQA1; approximately 610 for DPA1; under 490 for DPB1. Several DR-DQ haplotypes were handled as single units for association and clustering, since linkage in the cohort was strong. Across around 400 genotyped donors of the cohort, an average of roughly 200,000 unique TCR beta nucleotide sequences per donor were sequenced, and roughly 20% of those sequences were non-productive. The study at large found these results: A further reported finding was that TCR beta sequences accurately predicted the HLA-A and HLA-B alleles for most subjects in the first cohort. An association between a missense DCLRE1C variant and V-gene and J-gene trimming of TCR beta chains was found in a later genetic analysis and replicated in an independent cohort. A total of fewer than 200 TCR beta chains were listed by the study as associated with cytomegalovirus. When HLA alleles, especially DR and DQ, strongly co-occurred, TCR associations were difficult to assign to individual alleles. Immune exposure information for the cohort was limited to CMV serostatus. Cytomegalovirus status was reported to be diagnosed by the classifier with high specificity and sensitivity in both the original and validation cohorts. Several of the top co-occurrence clusters appeared to be linked to parvovirus B19, influenza, CMV and Epstein-Barr virus, according to a later analysis. In an earlier analysis of approximately 590 of the donors, most TCR beta V segments appeared in productive rearrangements about 87% or about 30% of the time, broadly matching IMGT annotations. It was suggested by the authors that the approach could potentially be generalized to other disease states and immunological phenotypes. According to a later analysis, TCR association rates differed among HLA loci, with DRB1 alleles showing the most associated TCRs and HLA-C alleles showing the fewest. A few of the identified cytomegalovirus-associated TCR beta chains were confirmed in vitro to be specific for cytomegalovirus antigens. The cohort was sequenced for TCR beta chains only, and without alpha or paired-chain data the features that could be detected were limited. A later analysis associated 15,000 to 20,000 TCR beta sequences with specific HLA alleles at a false discovery rate of 0.05. The 87-base-pair reads could not distinguish some IMGT-functional V segments, including TRBV6-2 and TRBV6-3, so those segments were excluded. Correlated functional status among segregating V segments might reflect linkage disequilibrium, but an unknown experimental factor could not be ruled out. According to a later analysis, most CMV-associated TCR beta chains appeared to be HLA-restricted, and the HLA associations seemed to be driven largely by CMV exposure. The sequencing pipeline was judged likely to have produced a cluster of highly shared sequence variants as a technical artifact. In a later genetic analysis, fewer N-insertions in productive TCRs were reported among donors in an Asian-associated ancestry cluster than the 666-donor mean. The earlier analysis of approximately 590 of the donors excluded seventeen rarely observed V segments, including chromosome 9 orphons, because counts were too low. The presence/absence analyses assumed that sequencing depth was roughly uniform across donors, and that assumption may not be true. While some public TCRs were present in many individuals, most TCR sequences turned up only very rarely across donors. Because HLA typing was missing for some donors at each locus, association tests included only the typed subset. A later analysis found that HLA-associated TCR beta chains were more clonally expanded and had lower generation probabilities than equally common non-associated chains.

The library was produced with the immunoSEQ multiplex PCR assay. The multiplex PCR relied on a mix of 60 forward primers for TCR Vbeta segments and 13 reverse primers for TCR Jbeta segments. Amplification of the CDR3 region of rearranged TCR beta genes was performed with a multiplex PCR assay on genomic DNA. The Illumina HiSeq System was used to sequence the amplified TCR beta libraries as 87-base-pair reads. Per the authors' processing: In a later analysis, 77 million or so unique TCR beta chains were counted across the 650 to 700 repertoires, and approximately 9.9 million of these chains were shared by at least two donors. To remove PCR and sequencing errors, raw reads were error-corrected and collapsed into unique sequences using a nearest-neighbor algorithm that merged closely related sequences. To assign V, D and J gene segments, CDR3 sequences were aligned to IMGT reference sequences. Each retained sequence needed at least a six-nucleotide match to both a V gene segment and a J gene segment. Rearrangements were called productive when the CDR3 lacked stop codons and stayed in frame with V and J; all others were non-productive. CDR3 was defined by IMGT convention, running from the second conserved V-encoded cysteine to the conserved J-encoded phenylalanine. The earlier analysis of a few hundred of the donors excluded any sequence lacking an unambiguous match to a single V gene segment. An earlier analysis of several hundred of the donors called V segments functional above 56.7% productive rearrangements and segregating when the between-donor standard deviation exceeded 5%. A statistical classification framework was built to diagnose cytomegalovirus status from the catalog of TCR beta chain sequences. A later analysis assigned V and J genes by comparing TCR nucleotide sequences with IMGT/GENE-DB human TR gene sequences. A later analysis assigned CDR3 sequences and most-parsimonious VDJ recombination scenarios with the TCRdist pipeline. In a later analysis, each TCR beta chain was defined by its CDR3 amino acid sequence together with its V-gene family, and reads lacking a unique V-gene family were excluded. To address suspected cross-contamination and a sequencing artifact, a later analysis removed around 590 highly shared, low-generation-probability nucleotide sequences. A later analysis calculated a clonal expansion index for each public chain from normalized within-repertoire ranks of inferred template counts. In a later analysis, generation probabilities were computed with a VDJ recombination model fitted to out-of-frame rearrangements, and the resulting probabilities were checked against IGoR. Hypergeometric tests were used in a later analysis to score TCR-TCR, TCR-HLA and TCR-CMV co-occurrence, with a repertoire-size bias correction applied to the TCR pairs. A later analysis estimated false discovery rates by permuting HLA or CMV assignments 20 times. In a later analysis, co-occurring TCRs were grouped using DBSCAN, and TCRdist sequence similarity was added for clustering within HLA-allele-positive subsets. For co-occurrence clustering, repertoires with fewer than 30,000 or more than 120,000 public chains were excluded, along with five or six repertoires with anomalous nucleotide sharing. TCRdb retrieved this table from immuneACCESS and kept in-frame rearrangements only. Not all clones are present; in checked studies, unresolved V genes account for under half, and no reason is known for the remainder. Clone size and the V and J calls come from that table; the DNA yielded D and trimming. For this sample the table gives approximately 160,000 clones, of which about 80% were detected only once. The ten most abundant clones make up around 7% of the sample.

The cohort was made up of 666 healthy bone marrow donors. All cohort members were sampled while nominally healthy, although unrecorded immune exposures were likely present. The donor was CMV seropositive and belonged to the group of around 300 seropositive cohort members. A peripheral blood sample was provided by each donor, and peripheral blood mononuclear cells were used for TCR beta sequencing. The Qiagen DNeasy Blood Extraction Kit was used to extract genomic DNA from the blood cell samples. According to the germline V gene, CDR1 reads SGHRS and CDR2 reads YFSETQ. V was cut back by 0 bases and J by 0 bases, leaving a gap of 17 bases between them. From cysteine to phenylalanine, the CDR3 is 18 amino acids long. Only CDR3 DNA is held: 54 bases, read in frame from base 1. Details on this clone: The target of this receptor is not known. No quality values exist for individual bases; no much larger clone is one base distant.

The sequencing sample was made of PBMCs. The source of this sequence is a man aged 25-45 years in good health and CMV-seropositive. The chain was built from TRBV5-1 and TRBJ2-3; the D gene is perhaps TRBD2, on 6 matching bases. For the CDR3, the sequence is CASSLESGLLTSTDTQYF. The bases read TGCGCCAGCAGCTTGGAATCAGGACTACTTACTAGCACAGATACGCAGTATTTT.